This TCR beta chain was observed in a study of blood T cell repertoires in COVID-19. This CDR3 comprises 11 residues. The germline V gene has CDR1 LGHDT and CDR2 YNNKEL (reference sequence). The germline V and J ends were trimmed by 1 base and 11 bases, with 8 bases remaining between them. Using immunoSEQ multiplex PCR, the repertoire was profiled, and TCRdb retains in-frame clones only, with some absent. The sample holds 200,000 to 250,000 clones; just under 85% are singletons and the top ten take roughly 15%. V and J are TRBV3-1 (or the pseudogene TRBV3-2) and TRBJ1-2; the D gene is possibly TRBD1 (5 bases). Sequenced material: PBMCs or T cells enriched from blood (not recorded which). The sequence was obtained from a man aged 35-49 years who had recovered from COVID-19. In DNA, the CDR3 is TGTGCCAGCAGCCAAGTGGGGGGTTACACCTTC. Translation: CASSQVGGYTF.